The present T cell receptor beta chain was sequenced within a study of vaccination and CD4 T cells after COVID-19. Study details: Researchers treated cells with overlapping spike peptides taken from SARS-CoV-2, HCoV-NL63, HCoV-OC43 and HCoV-229E. Each control culture was treated with a CEFX pool, an HIV-1 Nef pool, or no peptide.

Cultured CD4+ T-cell DNA underwent Oncomine TCR Beta short-read sequencing. TCRdb passed the PCR reads through MiXCR, listing each CDR3 protein once. The data contain tens of thousands of distinct CDR3 sequences, approximately 38% of them seen just once; the ten biggest clones take up 2.5% to 3%. The time point denotes: late sampling 161 to 241 days after vaccination in three convalescent patients. Described treatment: approximately 10-day PBMC culture with coronavirus spike peptide pools or control peptides (ViraFEST assay). Wells contained some 1.9 million PBMCs each, and these were cultured with around 10 IU/ml IL-2 and around 10 ug/ml peptide pools. Concerning this clonotype itself: Its cognate antigen is unknown.

Trimming at V came to 5 bases and at J to 8 bases, leaving 8 bases not matched to a gene. The CDR3 contains 16 residues. Germline-derived CDR1 and CDR2 are SGHTA and FQGTGA. The sequenced sample was CD4+ T cells from blood, cultured in vitro, obtained about 7 months after SARS-CoV-2 vaccination. This sequence was found in a human donor who had recovered from COVID-19. This rearrangement joins TRBV7-3 to TRBJ2-1; 14 nucleotides align to TRBD2. The chain's CDR3 is CASSPRTSGGYDEQFF. CDR3 DNA: TGTGCCAGCAGCCCCCGGACTAGCGGGGGGTACGATGAGCAGTTCTTC.